One and the same sample provided the 15 T cell receptor beta chains below, sequenced in a study of cytomegalovirus exposure and HLA in healthy donors. This PCR relied on a set of 60 Vbeta primers and 13 Jbeta primers. This table comes from immunoSEQ multiplex PCR, and its TCRdb copy is limited to in-frame clones, with some not included. The sample includes about 200,000 clones, about 70% of them seen just once. Material: PBMCs. The source of these receptors is a woman aged 25 to 39 in good health and CMV-seronegative.

This clone was seen more than once but under ten times. The gene calls are TRBV7-9 and TRBJ2-7; 13 nucleotides agree with TRBD2. CDR3 size: 17 residues. Looked up from germline, CDR1 is SEHNR and CDR2 is FQNEAQ (reference sequence). V lost 2 bases to trimming and J lost 5 bases; unmatched junction nucleotides: 9. The CDR3 region has the DNA TGTGCCAGCAGCTTACCTCGGACTAGCGGGGGATCAGACGAGCAGTACTTC. Protein: CASSLPRTSGGSDEQYF. Using reference TRBV7-9 and TRBJ2-7 for the parts outside the CDR3, the full variable domain is DTGVSQNPRHKITKRGQNVTFRCDPISEHNRLYWYRQTLGQGPEFLTYFQNEAQLEKSRLLSDRFSAERPKGSFSTLEIQRTEQGDSAMYLCASSLPRTSGGSDEQYFGPGTRLTVT.

V usage is TRBV7-9 and J usage is TRBJ2-6; D unclear. Trimming took 6 bases from V and 4 from J, leaving 13 bases between them. Germline CDR1 is SEHNR and CDR2 is FQNEAQ (reference sequence). This CDR3 contains 15 residues. For the CDR3, the DNA is TGTGCCAGCAGACCCGATGATACAGGGGCCAACGTCCTGACTTTC. Translation: CASRPDDTGANVLTF.

On this clone: The sample carries other DNA sequences with the same CDR3. The CDR3 region is CASSPSGSNQPQHF. CDR3 nucleotide sequence: TGTGCCAGCTCACCATCCGGTAGCAATCAGCCCCAGCATTTT. The genes are TRBV18 and TRBJ1-5; D is undetermined. Germline CDR1 is KGHSH and CDR2 is LQKENI. The V end lost 2 bases, the J end lost 0 bases, and 5 bases lay between the germline ends. The CDR3 spans 14 residues.

The chain links TRBV29-1 to TRBJ2-2; 8 nucleotides agree with TRBD2. In germline, CDR1 is SQVTM, CDR2 ANQGSEA. V shed 5 bases, J shed 5 bases, and the junction held 16 bases outside the gene matches. The CDR3 contains 17 residues. The CDR3 here is CSVRWSGGPQFTGELFF. The CDR3 DNA reads as TGCAGCGTTAGATGGTCGGGGGGGCCGCAATTTACCGGGGAGCTGTTTTTT.

V gene TRBV11-2 combines with J gene TRBJ2-5, with D perhaps matching TRBD1 (6 bases). The CDR3 runs to 14 residues. Germline V gives CDR1 SGHAT, CDR2 FQNNGV. Between the trimmed V and J ends, which lost 3 bases and 6 bases, there was a span of 14 bases. The CDR3 spells CASSFHGTWKTQYF. CDR3 nucleotides: TGTGCCAGCAGCTTCCACGGGACATGGAAGACCCAGTACTTC.

The rearrangement uses TRBV5-1 and TRBJ2-5; D is unresolved. The germline V gene encodes CDR1 SGHRS and CDR2 YFSETQ. Trimming left V 2 bases short and J 1 base short, with 6 bases between. The CDR3 sequence is 13 residues long. CDR3: CASSFSRQETQYF. The CDR3 DNA reads TGCGCCAGCAGCTTTTCGCGCCAAGAGACCCAGTACTTC. The complete variable domain, with remaining parts taken from reference TRBV5-1 and TRBJ2-5, reads KAGVTQTPRYLIKTRGQQVTLSCSPISGHRSVSWYQQTPGQGLQFLFEYFSETQRNKGNFPGRFSGRQFSNSRSEMNVSTLELGDSALYLCASSFSRQETQYFGPGTRLLVL.

This clone has a handful of counts. The chain uses TRBV2 and TRBJ2-7; 14 nucleotides line up with TRBD2. Germline V gives CDR1 SNHLY, CDR2 FYNNEI. CDR3 length: 15 amino acids. V lost 2 bases and J lost 6; bases outside the gene matches: 3. CDR3 nucleotides: TGTGCCAGCAGTGAAACGGGACTAGCGGGAGTCGAGCAGTACTTC. Translation gives CASSETGLAGVEQYF.

The chain carries TRBV5-4 and TRBJ2-7; perhaps TRBD2 as D (6 bases). V dropped 4 bases and J dropped 1 base, with 9 bases sitting between them. Germline CDR1 is SGHNT and CDR2 is YYREEE (reference sequence). The CDR3 runs 13 residues. CDR3 in DNA: TGTGCCAGCAGCCCCCGGGGGTCCTACGAGCAGTACTTC. Its protein product is CASSPRGSYEQYF.

This clone is a singleton in its sample. This chain connects TRBV7-2 to TRBJ2-5; TRBD1 aligns across 8 bases. The CDR3 extends over 16 amino acids. Trimming cost V 7 bases and J 1 base; bases outside gene matches: 11. The V gene's germline CDR1 is SGHTA and CDR2 FQGNSA. The CDR3 loop is CASNLNTGTGQETQYF. DNA for the CDR3: TGTGCCAGCAATTTAAATACAGGGACAGGCCAAGAGACCCAGTACTTC.

There are a few counts of this clone. Distinct nucleotide sequences in the sample also encode this CDR3. The J gene is TRBJ2-7, the V gene TRBV2; a possible D gene is TRBD1 (6 bases). The CDR3 spans 12 residues. The germline V gene encodes CDR1 SNHLY and CDR2 FYNNEI. Trimming pared 6 bases from V and 4 bases from J, leaving 10 bases between. As DNA, the CDR3 is TGTGCCAGCAGCGACAGGAGTTACGAGCAGTACTTC. It yields the protein CASSDRSYEQYF.

The rearrangement uses TRBV7-8 and TRBJ2-7, with 9 nucleotides matching TRBD2. The CDR3 spans 15 residues. Trimming cost V 3 bases and J 3 bases; bases outside gene matches: 6. Germline CDR1 SGHVS, CDR2 FQNEAQ. This CDR3 reads CASSFRSSGNYEQYF. The CDR3 DNA follows: TGTGCCAGCAGCTTCCGCTCTAGCGGGAACTACGAGCAGTACTTC.

This clone was counted only a few times. V is TRBV29-1 and J is TRBJ2-7, with 8 bases that match TRBD2. CDR3 length: 15 amino acids. Germline V CDR1 and CDR2: SQVTM, ANQGSEA. After removal of 3 bases from V and 1 base from J, the junction contained 8 bases not matched to a gene. Written as DNA, the CDR3 is TGCAGCGTTGATACGAGCGGGGGTCCTTCCTACGAGCAGTACTTC. Its translation: CSVDTSGGPSYEQYF.

This clone was recorded once. The chain combines TRBV13 with TRBJ2-3; a weak D match, TRBD1 (5 bases). V shed 4 bases and J shed 1 base, with 15 bases lying between them. The length of the CDR3 is 16 residues. Germline-derived CDR1 and CDR2 are PRHDT and FYEKMQ (reference sequence). The CDR3, as DNA: TGTGCCAGCAGCTACCTATATACAGGTCGCACAGATACGCAGTATTTT. This encodes CASSYLYTGRTDTQYF.

The chain is built from TRBV15 and TRBJ2-5, with 12 bases identical to TRBD2. In germline, CDR1 is LNHNV, CDR2 YYDKDF (reference sequence). This CDR3 spans 23 amino acids. V shed 0 bases, J shed 3 bases, and the junction held 23 bases outside the gene matches. CDR3 bases: TGTGCCACCAGCAGAGACGCTATAGAAAAAAGATTTAGGGCTAGCGGGGGGGAAGAGACCCAGTACTTC. Its translation: CATSRDAIEKRFRASGGEETQYF.

V and J are TRBV11-2 and TRBJ2-2; possible D gene TRBD1, 6 bases. V was shortened by 1 base and J by 6 bases, with 12 bases between the two germline ends. The CDR3 covers 15 residues. Per germline, CDR1 SGHAT and CDR2 FQNNGV. This CDR3 reads CASSLGGPRSGELFF. CDR3 coding DNA: TGTGCCAGCAGCTTAGGGGGGCCGCGGTCCGGGGAGCTGTTTTTT.